This TCR beta chain was retrieved from a study of spatial heterogeneity in lung cancer. Background on the study: Across the raw uncorrected reads, a unique TCR and UMI combination was observed, on average, more than ten times.

The time point is: sample taken at primary tumor resection. Samples came from roughly 72 TRACERx patients with untreated early-stage lung cancer. Researchers sequenced whole RNA taken from tumor, nontumor lung or frozen PBMC without sorting. This clonotype was recorded many times. Being off target in a library aimed at alpha chains, this beta chain has a size of little meaning. Each TCR cDNA molecule carried a unique molecular identifier. In TCRdb, the 5' RACE reads were re-called with MiXCR into one record per CDR3 protein. Among some 6,000 distinct CDR3 sequences listed, around 13% were seen once. The CDR3 has 14 amino acids. Germline V gene data show CDR1 as MDHEN and CDR2 as SYDVKM. V was pared by 2 bases and J by 8 bases, with 15 bases between.

This clonotype originated in a human donor with early-stage non-small cell lung cancer. The chain carries TRBV28 and TRBJ1-2; D perhaps matches TRBD1 (5 bases). Material: lung tissue, obtained at surgery. CDR3 loop: CASSLLQVSGGYTF. DNA of the CDR3: TGTGCCAGCAGTTTACTACAGGTTTCTGGCGGCTACACCTTC.